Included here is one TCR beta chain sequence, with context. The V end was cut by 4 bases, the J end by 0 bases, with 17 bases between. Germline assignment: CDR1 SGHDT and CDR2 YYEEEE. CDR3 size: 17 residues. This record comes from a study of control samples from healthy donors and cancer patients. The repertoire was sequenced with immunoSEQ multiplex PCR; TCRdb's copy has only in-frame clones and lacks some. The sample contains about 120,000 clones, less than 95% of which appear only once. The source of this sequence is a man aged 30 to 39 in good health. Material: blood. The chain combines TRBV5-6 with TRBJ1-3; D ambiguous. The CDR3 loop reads CASSPEHGEVSGNTIYF. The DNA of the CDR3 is TGTGCCAGCAGCCCAGAGCATGGGGAAGTCTCTGGAAACACCATATATTTT.